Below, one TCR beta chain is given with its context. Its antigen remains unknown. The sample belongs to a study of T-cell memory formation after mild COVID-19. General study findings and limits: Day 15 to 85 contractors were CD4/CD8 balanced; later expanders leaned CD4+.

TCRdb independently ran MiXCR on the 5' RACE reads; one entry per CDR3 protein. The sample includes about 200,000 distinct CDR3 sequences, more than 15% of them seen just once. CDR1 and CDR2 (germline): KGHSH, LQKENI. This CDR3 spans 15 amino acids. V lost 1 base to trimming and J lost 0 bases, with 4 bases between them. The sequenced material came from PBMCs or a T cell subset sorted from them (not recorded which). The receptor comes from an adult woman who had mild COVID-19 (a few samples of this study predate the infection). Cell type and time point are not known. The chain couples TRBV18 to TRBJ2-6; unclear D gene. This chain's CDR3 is CASSPLNSGANVLTF. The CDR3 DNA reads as TGTGCCAGCTCACCACTAAACTCTGGGGCCAACGTCCTGACTTTC.